These 21 T cell receptor beta chains came from one sample sequenced in a study of blood T cells in healthy people across ages. The authors ran a second PCR of 7 to 11 cycles using a sample-barcoded 5' primer and a J-beta primer mix. TCRdb re-analysed the 5' RACE reads in MiXCR, keeping a single row per CDR3 protein. The data contain about 1 million distinct CDR3 sequences, approximately 25% of them singletons. The same sample was also studied in work on T cells of mothers and their children.

Sample: blood. The origin of the receptors is a girl aged 2-10 years in good health.

DNA for the CDR3: TGCAGCGTTTCCGGGACAGGGAACCCCTTCTATGGCTACACCTTC. This translates into CSVSGTGNPFYGYTF. The chain links TRBV29-1 to TRBJ1-2; 9 nucleotides match TRBD1. V shed 5 bases and J 4 bases; nucleotides not matched to a gene: 11. CDR1 is SQVTM and CDR2 is ANQGSEA in the germline V gene. There are 15 residues in the CDR3.

This clonotype was detected only a few times. The rearrangement joins TRBV12-5 to TRBJ1-2; TRBD1 matches 8 bases. Losses at the gene ends were 7 bases for V and 7 bases for J; bases not matched to a gene: 17. The length of the CDR3 is 16 residues. Germline lookup yields CDR1 LGHNT and CDR2 FRNRAP. The CDR3: CASAFGTGDRYGGYTF. The CDR3 DNA reads TGTGCTAGTGCCTTCGGGACAGGAGACCGGTATGGTGGCTACACCTTC.

The chain combines TRBV6-1 with TRBJ2-5, with no clear D. The CDR3 contains 12 residues. The V gene's germline CDR1 is MNHNS and CDR2 SASEGT. Trimming pared 2 bases from V and 5 bases from J, leaving 6 bases between. Here the CDR3 DNA reads TGTGCCAGCAGTGAATTAGTGGAGACCCAGTACTTC. It codes for CASSELVETQYF.

This chain connects TRBV7-8 to TRBJ1-2, with a possible D match to TRBD1 (5 bases). Germline V gene data show CDR1 as SGHVS and CDR2 as FQNEAQ. CDR3 length equals 16 residues. With 5 bases removed from V and 2 bases from J, the gap between germline ends came to 18 bases. The CDR3 sequence is CASSPQFGTLNYGYTF. Here the CDR3 DNA reads TGTGCCAGCAGCCCCCAGTTTGGGACCTTGAACTATGGCTACACCTTC.

The J gene is TRBJ2-7, the V gene TRBV10-3; D remains unclear. The CDR3 has 16 residues. The germline gives CDR1 ENHRY, CDR2 SYGVKD. V shed 10 bases and J shed 4 bases, with 26 bases lying between them. The CDR3 DNA reads TGTGCCACCATCGTGGGGATCGTTACTTCCGGTTACGAGCAGTACTTC. It codes for CATIVGIVTSGYEQYF.

As for this clonotype: The junction departs from the called germline gene at one end, perhaps through a read error. The rearrangement uses TRBV3-1 and TRBJ1-1, with D possibly being TRBD1 (5 bases). The CDR3 loop spans 12 amino acids. From germline, CDR1 is LGHDT and CDR2 YNNKEL (reference sequence). The DNA of the CDR3 is TGTACCAGCAGCCAAGTATGGACAGAAGCTTTCTTT. It yields the protein CTSSQVWTEAFF.

This chain joins TRBV11-2 and TRBJ2-3, with 9 bases aligning to TRBD2. Losses at the gene ends were 2 bases for V and 3 bases for J; bases not matched to a gene: 12. The V gene's germline CDR1 is SGHAT and CDR2 FQNNGV. The CDR3 is 18 residues long. CDR3 sequence (DNA): TGTGCCAGCAGCTTAAAGGGGTTGGGAAGCGGGAGGACAGATACGCAGTATTTT. It specifies CASSLKGLGSGRTDTQYF.

This clonotype was observed a handful of times. V is TRBV14 and J is TRBJ2-1; TRBD2 might be the D (6 bases). Germline V gene data show CDR1 as SGHDN and CDR2 as FVKESK. Trimming took off 0 bases at V and 5 bases at J, with 11 bases between the two ends. The CDR3 runs 15 residues. CDR3 coding DNA: TGTGCCAGCAGCCAAGAATGGGGCGGGGACAATGAGCAGTTCTTC. Amino acids: CASSQEWGGDNEQFF.

This clonotype has only a few counts. V is TRBV12-3 or TRBV12-4 and J is TRBJ1-2; TRBD1 might be the D (5 bases). CDR3 size: 13 residues. The V gene lost 7 bases and the J gene lost 5 bases, with 14 bases spanning the gap. CDR3 sequence: CASNTGALYGYTF. CDR3 DNA sequence: TGTGCCAGCAATACCGGGGCCCTTTATGGCTACACCTTC.

This clonotype was observed a few times. Likely a read error: the CDR3 ends without its conserved phenylalanine or tryptophan. It is unclear where the CDR3 begins or ends on the DNA, so no DNA is shown, and the CDR3 is as TCRdb lists it. This chain uses TRBV7-8 with TRBJ2-3. Both ends counted, the CDR3 spans 13 residues. CDR1 is SGHVS, CDR2 FQNEAQ, per germline. CDR3 in amino acids: CASSLSSGSGKHL.

The chain recombines TRBV12-3 or TRBV12-4 with TRBJ2-3; D is undetermined. The CDR3 sequence is 18 residues long. Trimming pared 6 bases from V and 1 base from J, leaving 23 bases between. CDR3 residues: CASSSKRRVGWGTDTQYF. CDR3 in DNA: TGTGCCAGCAGCTCTAAACGACGGGTGGGTTGGGGCACAGATACGCAGTATTTT.

This clonotype showed up just a few times. This chain connects TRBV3-1 to TRBJ2-7; D possibly matches TRBD1 or TRBD2 (6 bases each). This CDR3 has 14 residues. In germline, CDR1 is LGHDT, CDR2 YNNKEL (reference sequence). The V end lost 5 bases, the J end lost 3 bases, and 14 bases lay between the germline ends. This chain's CDR3 is CASSYGGPFYEQYF. The CDR3 DNA sequence: TGTGCCAGCAGCTACGGGGGCCCCTTCTACGAGCAGTACTTC.

This clonotype came up a few times. The V call is TRBV6-5, the J call TRBJ2-7; no firm D call. The V end lost 9 bases, the J end lost 5 bases, and 17 bases lay between the germline ends. This CDR3 contains 13 residues. CDR1 and CDR2 (germline): MNHEY, SVGAGI. DNA of the CDR3: TGTGCCAGAACTATGACCTGGCCCCACGAGCAGTACTTC. Translation gives CARTMTWPHEQYF.

The rearrangement uses TRBV20-1 and TRBJ1-2, with D maybe TRBD1 (6 bases). The germline V gene has CDR1 DFQATT and CDR2 SNEGSKA (reference sequence). V gave up 1 base and J gave up 3 bases, with 15 bases separating them. There are 15 residues in the CDR3. In DNA, the CDR3 is TGCAGTGCTAGAGGGGGGGGCCCGACGGACTATGGCTACACCTTC. Translated, it gives CSARGGGPTDYGYTF.

There are a few counts of this clonotype. The chain has TRBV20-1 and TRBJ1-1; tentative D call: TRBD1 (6 bases). CDR3 size: 12 residues. Germline V gene data show CDR1 as DFQATT and CDR2 as SNEGSKA (reference sequence). The germline V and J ends were trimmed by 3 bases and 6 bases, with 11 bases remaining between them. The CDR3 DNA reads as TGCAGTGCTAGTTCAGGGGTGGCTGAAGCTTTCTTT. Translation: CSASSGVAEAFF.

This clonotype has only a few counts. This chain connects TRBV7-3 to TRBJ2-6; the D gene is possibly TRBD2 (6 bases). In germline, CDR1 is SGHTA, CDR2 FQGTGA. The V end lost 1 base, the J end lost 2 bases, and 12 bases lay between the germline ends. The CDR3 spans 17 residues. This CDR3 is CASSLNGWGAGANVLTF. The CDR3 bases are TGTGCCAGCAGCTTAAACGGGTGGGGGGCTGGGGCCAACGTCCTGACTTTC.

The CDR3 DNA reads TGTGCCAGCAGCTTAGTACAGGAGGCTTACGAGCAGTACTTC. Encoded protein: CASSLVQEAYEQYF. V is TRBV7-9 and J is TRBJ2-7; D may correspond to TRBD1 or TRBD2 (5 bases each). Germline lookup yields CDR1 SEHNR and CDR2 FQNEAQ (reference sequence). Deletions cut 1 base from V and 4 bases from J, with 11 bases between. This CDR3 contains 14 residues.

In its sample, this clonotype was seen a few times. V and J are TRBV11-2 and TRBJ2-5; 7 bases match TRBD1. Trimming at V came to 4 bases and at J to 5 bases, leaving 7 bases not matched to a gene. This CDR3 is 14 amino acids long. Germline V lookup: CDR1 SGHAT, CDR2 FQNNGV. The CDR3 DNA reads as TGTGCCAGCAGCTCGACAGGGAGTATGGAGACCCAGTACTTC. Protein product: CASSSTGSMETQYF.

This chain connects TRBV12-3 or TRBV12-4 to TRBJ2-1, with D possibly matching TRBD2 (5 bases). This CDR3 has 13 residues. Trimming took off 6 bases at V and 5 bases at J, with 11 bases between the two ends. The CDR3 DNA sequence: TGTGCCAGCAGGTCGGGGTTAAACAATGAGCAGTTCTTC. This codes for CASRSGLNNEQFF.

This clonotype has more than one count but fewer than ten. DNA for the CDR3: TGCAGTGCCCTCGACATGTCCTCCTACGAGCAGTACTTC. Protein: CSALDMSSYEQYF. This chain uses TRBV20-1 with TRBJ2-7; D remains unclear. The V and J ends lost 6 bases and 0 bases respectively, with 12 bases between them. The CDR3 is 13 amino acids. Looked up from germline, CDR1 is DFQATT and CDR2 is SNEGSKA (reference sequence).

This rearrangement joins TRBV28 to TRBJ1-2; 8 nucleotides agree with TRBD1. The CDR3 has 11 amino acids. After removal of 11 bases from V and 8 bases from J, the junction contained 7 bases not matched to a gene. The germline gives CDR1 MDHEN, CDR2 SYDVKM. CDR3 sequence (DNA): TGTGCCTGTGACAGGGGACGCGGCTACACCTTC. As protein: CACDRGRGYTF.